The 26 T cell receptor beta chains below come from one sample, sequenced in a study of T cells expressing NK-cell markers (TCRdb year 2020). The library relied on 5' RACE. Reads for this sample came from an Illumina HiSeq 2000. With the reads reprocessed by TCRdb, a single entry stands for each CDR3 protein sequence and no DNA is reported. The sample's table lists a count of around 380,000 distinct CDR3 sequences. The ten largest clonotypes hold about 11% of the sample. The specimen was blood T cells: a sorted CD56 or NKG2C T cell subset, CD4+ or CD8+ T cells, or bulk PBMC T cells (not recorded which). These receptors originate from a woman aged 45 to 65 in good health. Donor details come from another sample of the same person, matched by shared clones.

V is TRBV3-1 and J is TRBJ1-2; the TCRdb D gene call, TRBD1, has no DNA to confirm it. Germline values: CDR1 LGHDT, CDR2 YNNKEL (reference sequence). The CDR3 consists of 14 residues. CDR3 in amino acids: CASSTTDWDYGYTF.

The rearrangement uses TRBV7-2 and TRBJ2-2; TCRdb picks TRBD2, but there is no DNA to check that call. The CDR3 covers 16 residues. Germline CDR1 is SGHTA and CDR2 is FQGNSA. CDR3 sequence: CASSLGWGLMKRELFF.

The gene calls are TRBV4-1 and TRBJ2-1; TCRdb gives TRBD1 as the D gene, but with no DNA this cannot be confirmed. The CDR3 spans 16 residues. Per germline, CDR1 MGHRA and CDR2 YSYEKL. CDR3: CASSHSPGQGDMGQFF.

J is TRBJ2-3 and V is TRBV21-1; no DNA is available, so the TRBD2 call from TCRdb remains unchecked. TRBV21-1 is tagged as a pseudogene. This CDR3 contains 18 residues. Here the CDR3 reads CASSTREADCARVGTQYF.

This chain uses TRBV24-1 with TRBJ2-5; TCRdb names TRBD2, which stays unverified in the absence of DNA. Germline-derived CDR1 and CDR2 are KGHDR and SFDVKD. The CDR3 sequence is 16 residues long. Here the CDR3 reads CATSDFTRWGGETQYF.

The chain links TRBV7-2 to TRBJ2-1. The length of the CDR3 is 15 residues. CDR1 and CDR2 (germline): SGHTA, FQGNSA. The CDR3: CASSLAELLYNEQFF.

The gene calls are TRBV5-1 and TRBJ2-1; as DNA is missing, the TRBD2 call by TCRdb cannot be tested. Per the germline V gene, CDR1 is SGHRS and CDR2 is YFSETQ. This CDR3 contains 12 residues. The CDR3 here is CASRASNNEQFF.

The chain employs TRBV9 and TRBJ2-1; the D gene TCRdb calls, TRBD2, cannot be checked with no DNA. This CDR3 has 15 residues. Per the germline V gene, CDR1 is SGDLS and CDR2 is YYNGEE. The CDR3 reads CASSVTERERNEQFF.

The V call is TRBV29-1, the J call TRBJ2-3; TCRdb reports TRBD2, a call that lacks DNA to check it against. This CDR3 is built from 16 residues. Germline loops: CDR1 SQVTM, CDR2 ANQGSEA. The CDR3 spells CSVATLSGRSTDTQYF.

The gene calls are TRBV3-1 and TRBJ2-3; the D gene TCRdb calls, TRBD2, cannot be checked with no DNA. Germline CDR1 LGHDT, CDR2 YNNKEL (reference sequence). The CDR3 totals 15 residues. The CDR3 loop reads CASSQEGQATDTQYF.

This chain links TRBV29-1 with TRBJ2-5; TCRdb picks TRBD1, but there is no DNA to check that call. Germline CDR1 is SQVTM and CDR2 is ANQGSEA. The length of the CDR3 is 13 residues. The chain's CDR3 is CSVDLDRAETQYF.

The chain has TRBV5-1 and TRBJ2-7. The length of the CDR3 is 15 residues. The germline V gene encodes CDR1 SGHRS and CDR2 YFSETQ. The CDR3 protein is CASSLVRAQQYEQYF.

The chain recombines TRBV7-3 with TRBJ2-7; the TCRdb call, TRBD2, lacks DNA for checking. From germline, CDR1 is SGHTA and CDR2 FQGTGA. The CDR3 runs 18 residues. Here the CDR3 reads CASSNPAGTSRKGYEQYF.

The chain recombines TRBV14 with TRBJ2-7. The germline V gene encodes CDR1 SGHDN and CDR2 FVKESK. The CDR3 has 13 amino acids. CDR3 loop: CASSQVGPNEQYF.

V is TRBV4-2 and J is TRBJ1-2. This CDR3 is 15 amino acids long. Germline CDR1 reads LGHNA; CDR2 reads YNFKEQ. This CDR3 is CASSQDSSPDYGYTF.

The chain employs TRBV15 and TRBJ2-5; TCRdb outputs TRBD1, but without DNA this stays unchecked. Germline-derived CDR1 and CDR2 are LNHNV and YYDKDF (reference sequence). This CDR3 has 16 residues. CDR3 sequence: CATSRSKGTGEETQYF.

The gene calls are TRBV7-9 and TRBJ2-7; TCRdb's D gene call, TRBD2, goes unchecked for lack of DNA. The germline V gene encodes CDR1 SEHNR and CDR2 FQNEAQ (reference sequence). CDR3 length: 14 residues. CDR3 region: CASSLTSPLHEQYF.

The genes are TRBV30 and TRBJ2-3; without DNA, the TCRdb call of TRBD1 cannot be checked. CDR1 GTSNPN and CDR2 SVGIG come from the germline V gene (reference sequence). The CDR3 sequence is 12 residues long. CDR3 sequence reads: CAWDREGDTQYF.

CDR3 in amino acids: CASSFDGRGGSYNEQFF. This chain joins TRBV27 and TRBJ2-1; TCRdb outputs TRBD1, but without DNA this stays unchecked. This CDR3 has 17 residues. In germline, CDR1 is MNHEY, CDR2 SMNVEV (reference sequence).

The chain has TRBV18 and TRBJ2-1; checking the TCRdb D call of TRBD1 is not possible without DNA. This CDR3 is built from 16 residues. The germline V gene has CDR1 KGHSH and CDR2 LQKENI. The chain's CDR3 is CASSPFRDRVVNEQFF.

This chain links TRBV7-8 with TRBJ1-5. CDR3 length equals 17 residues. Per the germline V gene, CDR1 is SGHVS and CDR2 is FQNEAQ. CDR3 amino acids: CASSVISSLYSNQPQHF.

The chain couples TRBV24-1 to TRBJ2-3. Germline V lookup: CDR1 KGHDR, CDR2 SFDVKD. This CDR3 region has 14 residues. The CDR3 sequence is CATSDSFTTDTQYF.

The chain has TRBV6-5 and TRBJ2-1. CDR1 MNHEY and CDR2 SVGAGI come from the germline V gene. CDR3 length: 14 amino acids. The CDR3 sequence: CASSYKGKGNEQFF.

The genes are TRBV5-1 and TRBJ1-2; TCRdb's D call, TRBD1, is unchecked because there is no DNA. The CDR3 is 14 residues long. The germline V gene has CDR1 SGHRS and CDR2 YFSETQ. The CDR3 protein is CASSLEGDNYGYTF. The whole variable domain, remainder taken from reference TRBV5-1 and TRBJ1-2, is KAGVTQTPRYLIKTRGQQVTLSCSPISGHRSVSWYQQTPGQGLQFLFEYFSETQRNKGNFPGRFSGRQFSNSRSEMNVSTLELGDSALYLCASSLEGDNYGYTFGSGTRLTVV.

The chain joins TRBV15 to TRBJ2-1; no DNA is available, so the TRBD1 call from TCRdb remains unchecked. The CDR3 has 13 amino acids. Germline V gene lookup returns CDR1 LNHNV and CDR2 YYDKDF (reference sequence). CDR3 sequence: CATNARQTGEQFF.

The rearrangement joins TRBV7-9 to TRBJ1-5; there is no DNA to check the TCRdb D call of TRBD1. Germline-derived CDR1 and CDR2 are SEHNR and FQNEAQ (reference sequence). The CDR3 covers 15 residues. CDR3 sequence reads: CASSSSGGLNQPQHF.